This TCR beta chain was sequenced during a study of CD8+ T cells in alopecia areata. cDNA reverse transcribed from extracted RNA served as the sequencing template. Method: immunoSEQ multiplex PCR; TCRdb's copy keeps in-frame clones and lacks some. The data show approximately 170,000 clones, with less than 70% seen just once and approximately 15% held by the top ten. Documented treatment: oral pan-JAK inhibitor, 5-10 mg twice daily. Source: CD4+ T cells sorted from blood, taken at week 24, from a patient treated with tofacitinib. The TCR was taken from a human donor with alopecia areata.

CDR3 loop: CAPSAGGQYNEQFF. CDR3 DNA sequence: TGTGCCCCCTCTGCGGGGGGGCAGTACAATGAGCAGTTCTTC. V gene TRBV5-4 combines with J gene TRBJ2-1, with 9 bases fitting TRBD2. Germline lookup yields CDR1 SGHNT and CDR2 YYREEE (reference sequence). The CDR3 extends over 14 amino acids. Trimming at V came to 10 bases and at J to 4 bases, leaving 9 bases not matched to a gene.